These T cell receptor beta chains were read from a single sample in a study of blood T cell repertoires in COVID-19. Clones were sequenced by immunoSEQ multiplex PCR, and TCRdb holds only the in-frame ones, with some missing. This repertoire shows approximately 72,000 clones, roughly 91% found once; its top ten account for approximately 1.5%. Sequences were obtained from peripheral blood. Source of these receptors: a man aged 55 to 70 with acute or convalescent COVID-19. CDR3s include the opening cysteine and the closing phenylalanine or tryptophan. D genes are given only for firm matches. Only some rows state a clone size, as once, few, many or a class for expanded clones.

v_gene,abundance,j_gene,len,d_gene,CDR3aa,CDR3nt
TRBV5-1,-,TRBJ1-4,14,TRBD1,CASSRDRTNEKLFF,TGCGCCAGCAGCCGGGACAGAACTAATGAAAAACTGTTTTTT
TRBV7-8,-,TRBJ2-7,16,TRBD1,CASSLAAGGLSYEQYF,TGTGCCAGCAGCTTAGCGGCAGGGGGCCTTTCCTACGAGCAGTACTTC
TRBV4-1,-,TRBJ1-6,17,-,CASSQDSDRFYNSPLHF,TGCGCCAGCAGCCAAGATTCTGACAGATTCTATAATTCACCCCTCCACTTT
TRBV5-1,-,TRBJ1-2,15,TRBD1,CASTSDRGINYGYTF,TGCGCCAGCACCTCCGACAGGGGGATTAACTATGGCTACACCTTC
TRBV11-2,-,TRBJ1-4,16,-,CASSPGTQEANEKLFF,TGTGCCAGCAGCCCCGGGACTCAGGAGGCTAATGAAAAACTGTTTTTT
TRBV6-5,-,TRBJ2-1,14,-,CASSYEAAPNEQFF,TGTGCCAGCAGTTACGAGGCAGCCCCGAATGAGCAGTTCTTC
TRBV5-1,-,TRBJ2-7,13,TRBD1,CASRLDRGYEQYF,TGCGCCAGCAGACTGGACAGGGGATACGAGCAGTACTTC
TRBV6-1,-,TRBJ2-1,14,-,CASSEQNYNNEQFF,TGTGCCAGCAGTGAACAGAATTATAACAATGAGCAGTTCTTC
TRBV27,-,TRBJ1-4,14,-,CARLQGSVNEKLFF,TGTGCCCGACTTCAGGGGTCGGTCAATGAAAAACTGTTTTTT
TRBV6-5,-,TRBJ1-5,13,-,CASSTLLREPQHF,TGTGCCAGCAGTACCCTACTCCGGGAGCCCCAGCATTTT
TRBV10-3,-,TRBJ1-5,14,TRBD1,CAISITGVNQPQHF,TGTGCCATCAGTATAACAGGGGTCAATCAGCCCCAGCATTTT
TRBV19,-,TRBJ2-3,17,TRBD1,CASSTPPTGARVDTQYF,TGTGCCAGTAGTACCCCTCCTACAGGGGCGAGGGTAGATACGCAGTATTTT
TRBV7-3,-,TRBJ1-1,13,-,CASSLTQNTEAFF,TGTGCCAGCAGCTTAACACAGAACACTGAAGCTTTCTTT
TRBV11-2,-,TRBJ1-3,16,-,CASREGQGLTGNTIYF,TGTGCCAGCAGAGAAGGTCAGGGGCTTACTGGAAACACCATATATTTT
TRBV5-1,-,TRBJ2-7,14,-,CASSPRGVPDEQYF,TGCGCCAGCAGCCCCCGGGGAGTTCCTGACGAGCAGTACTTC
TRBV9,-,TRBJ1-2,13,-,CASSTRNNYGYTF,TGTGCCAGCAGCACGCGAAATAACTATGGCTACACCTTC
TRBV27,once,TRBJ2-1,14,TRBD1,CASRPLGGSTEQFF,TGTGCCAGCAGGCCCCTAGGGGGCTCGACTGAGCAGTTCTTC
TRBV3-1/TRBV3-2,-,TRBJ2-2,13,-,CASSHSDTGELFF,TGTGCCAGCAGCCATTCCGACACCGGGGAGCTGTTTTTT
TRBV19,-,TRBJ2-1,14,TRBD1,CASREGARFNEQFF,TGTGCCAGTCGTGAGGGGGCAAGATTCAATGAGCAGTTCTTC
TRBV6-5,-,TRBJ1-6,14,-,CATTTDYYNSPLHF,TGTGCCACCACGACAGATTACTATAATTCACCCCTCCACTTT
TRBV6-5,-,TRBJ1-6,15,TRBD1,CASTNKGAGNSPLHF,TGTGCCAGCACTAATAAGGGGGCTGGGAATTCACCCCTCCACTTT
TRBV3-1/TRBV3-2,-,TRBJ1-1,14,-,CASSRGSGDAEAFF,TGTGCCAGCAGCCGGGGATCAGGGGACGCTGAAGCTTTCTTT
TRBV5-6,-,TRBJ1-6,18,-,CASSLFGLPFKENSPLHF,TGTGCCAGCAGCTTGTTTGGGCTACCCTTTAAGGAAAATTCACCCCTCCACTTT
TRBV10-3,-,TRBJ1-2,14,-,CAISESADNYGYTF,TGTGCCATCAGTGAGTCGGCAGATAACTATGGCTACACCTTC
TRBV7-9,-,TRBJ1-6,15,-,CAGGTLDFFNSPLHF,TGTGCCGGCGGAACTCTGGATTTCTTTAATTCACCCCTCCACTTT
TRBV2,-,TRBJ1-5,14,-,CASRGGRSNQPQHF,TGTGCCAGCAGGGGGGGACGGAGCAATCAGCCCCAGCATTTT
TRBV5-1,-,TRBJ1-5,14,TRBD1,CASSSGQGNQPQHF,TGCGCCAGCAGCTCAGGACAGGGAAATCAGCCCCAGCATTTT
TRBV27,-,TRBJ2-4,17,TRBD1,CASSALTGTLAKNIQYF,TGTGCCAGCAGTGCCCTGACAGGGACCCTAGCCAAAAACATTCAGTACTTC
TRBV3-1/TRBV3-2,-,TRBJ1-1,12,TRBD1,CASRTGGTEAFF,TGTGCGAGCCGGACAGGGGGCACTGAAGCTTTCTTT